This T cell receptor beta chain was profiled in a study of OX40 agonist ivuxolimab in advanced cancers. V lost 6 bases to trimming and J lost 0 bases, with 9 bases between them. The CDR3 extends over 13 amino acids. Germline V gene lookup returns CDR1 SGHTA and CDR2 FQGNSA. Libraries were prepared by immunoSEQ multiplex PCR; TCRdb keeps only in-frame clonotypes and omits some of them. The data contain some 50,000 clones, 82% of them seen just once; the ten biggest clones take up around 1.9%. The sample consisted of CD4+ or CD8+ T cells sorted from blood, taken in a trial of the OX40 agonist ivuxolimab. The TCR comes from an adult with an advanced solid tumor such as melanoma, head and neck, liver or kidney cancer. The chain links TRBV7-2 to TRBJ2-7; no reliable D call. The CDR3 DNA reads TGTGCCAGCAGGCCGAGGAGCTCCTACGAGCAGTACTTC. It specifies CASRPRSSYEQYF.